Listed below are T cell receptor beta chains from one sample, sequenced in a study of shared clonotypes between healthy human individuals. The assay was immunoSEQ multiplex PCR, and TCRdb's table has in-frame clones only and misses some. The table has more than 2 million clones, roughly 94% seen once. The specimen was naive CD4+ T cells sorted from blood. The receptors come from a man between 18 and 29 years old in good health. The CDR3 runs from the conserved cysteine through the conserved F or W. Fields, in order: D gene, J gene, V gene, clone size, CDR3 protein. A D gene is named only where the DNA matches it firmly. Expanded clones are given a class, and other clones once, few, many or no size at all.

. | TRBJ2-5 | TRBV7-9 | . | CASSFWGQAETQYF
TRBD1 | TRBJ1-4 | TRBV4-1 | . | CASSHLGQGILNEKLFF
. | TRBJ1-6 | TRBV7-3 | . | CASSLFGGIENSPLHF
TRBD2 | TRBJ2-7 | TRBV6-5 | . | CASRETTSFYEQYF
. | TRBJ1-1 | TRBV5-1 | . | CASSLLTGEANTEAFF
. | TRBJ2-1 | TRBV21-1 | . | CASPRVGQGNSEQFF
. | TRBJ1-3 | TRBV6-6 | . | CASSLESGNTIYF
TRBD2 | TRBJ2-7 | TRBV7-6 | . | CASSSGTSPTYEQYF
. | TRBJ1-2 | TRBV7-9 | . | CASSLEVAGSGYTF
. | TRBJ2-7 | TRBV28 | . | CASSFAYTGEQYF
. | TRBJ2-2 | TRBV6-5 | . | CASSYYASGELFF
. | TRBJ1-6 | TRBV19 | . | CASKDLYNSPLHF
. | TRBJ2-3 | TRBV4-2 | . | CASSQEASRSGTDTQYF
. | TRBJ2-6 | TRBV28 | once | CASSPARQGTGGGANVLTF
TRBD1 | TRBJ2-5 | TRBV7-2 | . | CASSLRGPQETQYF
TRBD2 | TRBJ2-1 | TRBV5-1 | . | CASSLARLAGDYNEQFF
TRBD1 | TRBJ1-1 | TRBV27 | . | CASRLQGSTEAFF
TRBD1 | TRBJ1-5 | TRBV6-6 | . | CASSYPTTGGGQPQHF
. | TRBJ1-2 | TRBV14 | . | CASSQATGSNVNYGYTF
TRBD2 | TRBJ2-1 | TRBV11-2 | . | CASSLDFGGGARGEQFF
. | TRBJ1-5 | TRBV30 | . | CAWSGQGNQPQHF
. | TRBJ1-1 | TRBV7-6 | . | CASSHLGMIEAFF
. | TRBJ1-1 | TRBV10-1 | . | CARRQNTEAFF
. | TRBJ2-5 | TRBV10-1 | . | CASSGVGPQETQYF
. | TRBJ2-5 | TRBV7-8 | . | CASSLALAQETQYF
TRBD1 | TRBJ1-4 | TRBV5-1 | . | CASGDEQGDEKLFF
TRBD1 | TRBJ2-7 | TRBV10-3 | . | CAISPGQAEQYF
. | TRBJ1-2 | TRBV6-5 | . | CASSYPGYGYTF
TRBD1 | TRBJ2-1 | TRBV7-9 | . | CASSPSLGQGISSYNEQFF
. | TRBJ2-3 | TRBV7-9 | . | CASSSRTDTQYF
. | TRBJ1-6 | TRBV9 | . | CASSGGGSYNSPLHF
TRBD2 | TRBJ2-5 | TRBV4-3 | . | CASSQRKTSSETQYF
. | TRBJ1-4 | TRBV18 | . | CASSPPAMSNEKLFF
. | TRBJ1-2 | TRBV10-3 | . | CAISSGPMNGYTF
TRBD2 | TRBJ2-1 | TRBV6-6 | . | CASNPTSGRAFNEQFF
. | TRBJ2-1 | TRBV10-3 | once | CAISMATTNNEQFF
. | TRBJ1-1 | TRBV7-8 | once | CASSLGYTSDTEAFF
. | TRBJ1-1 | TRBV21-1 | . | CASSRRRGNTEAFF
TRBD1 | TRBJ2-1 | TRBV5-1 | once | CASSLNRDSPYNEQFF
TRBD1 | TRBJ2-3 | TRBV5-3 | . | CARSLPRSDRDTDTQYF
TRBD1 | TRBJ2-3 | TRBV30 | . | CAWSGGGGYTQYF
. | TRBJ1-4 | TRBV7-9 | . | CASSLGGTWGNEKLFF
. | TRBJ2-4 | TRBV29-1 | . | CSVALGSGPKNIQYF
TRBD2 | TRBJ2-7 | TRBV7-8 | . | CASSLASGIYEQYF
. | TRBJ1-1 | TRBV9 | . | CASSVVEAGNTEAFF
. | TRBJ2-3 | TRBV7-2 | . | CASSLISQGSDTQYF